The TCR beta chain described here comes from a study of T cell responses to AZD1222 COVID-19 vaccine. Whole-study findings and limits: Unmutated variant regions are reportedly the target of nearly half of TCRs that are spike-specific. Clonal diversity was possibly underestimated; the donors were predominantly white British and more often female. Spike-specific TCR breadth and depth grew following two AZD1222 doses.

V dropped 8 bases and J dropped 6; count of bases not matched to a gene: 11. Germline CDR1 and CDR2: LGHDT and YNNKEL (reference sequence). The CDR3 is 14 amino acids. Remarks on this clone: No antigen is known for it.

Assay: immunoSEQ multiplex PCR; the TCRdb copy retains only in-frame clones and omits some. Of about 100,000 clones in the sample, about 87% were seen once. The material sequenced was peripheral blood, taken on day 0 of AZD1222 vaccination. The receptor was derived from an adult in good health. This chain uses TRBV3-1 (or the pseudogene TRBV3-2) with TRBJ1-2; TRBD1 aligns across 8 bases. The CDR3 DNA reads as TGTGCCAGCCAATCAGGGGGCCTAAGTCATGGCTACACCTTC. It is translated as CASQSGGLSHGYTF.